This record looks at one TCR beta chain sequence and its context. This clonotype was found many times. The antigen this receptor binds is unknown. No base-level quality is on record; no much larger clone is a single base apart. The sample originates from a study of HIV-infected patients and healthy controls (dated 2014 in TCRdb). Regarding the study in general: The question the study tested was whether immune perturbation and reconstitution could be captured by deep TCR repertoire sequencing of small blood samples from HIV patients. Paper-wide results and their limitations: Compared with untreated HIV+ repertoires, healthy control repertoires had roughly threefold more distinct CDR3s and a higher Shannon diversity. Significantly higher mean Gini indices were seen in HIV-infected repertoires than in controls, possibly reflecting oligoclonality. Alpha-chain CDR3s from MAIT cells appeared at high frequency in healthy controls but were severely depleted in HIV+ repertoires. The study cohorts differed slightly in age and sex profile, but those differences did not account for the observed differences in diversity. During therapy, a significant decrease in frequency was seen for HIV-associated CDR3s, whereas no significant change was found for CMV-associated CDR3s, although most of them became more frequent. Sequencing depth was restricted by the use of whole blood, which also prevented the dynamics of distinct T-cell subpopulations from being separated. Differing numbers of distinct sequences in patients and controls hindered comparison, and size-matching assigned excessive weight to rare events in the HIV-infected data. By Jaccard index and by the count of highly shared sequences, healthy controls shared more CDR3s between individuals than HIV+ patients did. In the samples, alpha-beta chain pairing was left undetermined. Mean usage differed significantly between HIV-infected patients and controls for eight alpha and eight beta V genes. Donor HLA types were not determined in the study. Processing was restricted to sixteen HIV-infected individuals, which the authors judged to be a major constraint on the generalizability of the findings. In size-matched repertoire data, the apparent post-therapy recovery of the Gini index in HIV-infected patients was not replicated.

Whole blood was used without cell fractionation, so all unsorted peripheral T cells were reflected in the repertoire. As controls, ten healthy donors without infection were sampled, and four of the ten donors were sampled a second time two to four months later. A roughly 2.7 ml sample of peripheral blood was drawn into Tempus tubes for RNA extraction. Residual genomic DNA was removed with the TURBO-DNase kit and globin mRNA was depleted with GLOBINclear. V loses 5 bases of germline sequence and J loses 2 bases, and the interval between the two ends is 10 bases. The CDR3 numbers 14 residues from cysteine through phenylalanine. Left in the record is the CDR3 DNA by itself, 42 bases read in frame from the first base. CDR1 and CDR2, per the germline V gene, are MNHEY and SVGAGI. SuperScript III was used to reverse transcribe 500 ng RNA with primers targeting the alpha and beta constant regions. Separate alpha and beta chain libraries were made by chain-specific third strand synthesis with multiplexing indices. In the protocol, all rearrangements within a chain were amplified with a single primer pair so that primer bias was avoided, and molecular barcodes were added to each cDNA molecule. Purified cDNA was ligated with T4 RNA Ligase 1 onto a 5' RACE adapter bearing a random hexamer and the SP2 sequencing primer site. Second strand synthesis was primed from the SP2 site with Phusion polymerase, using slow temperature ramps to favor optimal annealing. Joined together, two random hexamer sequences that had both been added before amplification formed the 12-nucleotide barcode of each molecule. An amplification PCR of 20 to 25 cycles with P5s and P7 primers came after a short first PCR that had added P5 and P7 adapter elements plus a second index. The libraries went through around 26 PCR cycles in total, were quantified on a Qubit, were sized on a Bioanalyzer, and were diluted to roughly 4.1 nM. The normalized libraries were sequenced on an Illumina MiSeq using 2 x 250 paired-end kits. Reverse transcription reactions were cleaned up on MinElute columns and eluted into 7.5 to 10 ul Tris-Cl. A 1:1 ratio of AMPure XP beads was used to clean the adapter ligations after they had run for roughly 23 hours at 16 degrees C. For the original study's pipeline: Demultiplexed FASTQ files were processed with a modified Decombinator that output V, J, insert and barcode information. Any sequence that shared a barcode yet differed from the dominant sequence was discarded as an error, and the number of original cDNA molecules was estimated by counting barcodes clustered at Levenshtein distance 3. For downstream analyses, the R packages ineq, vegan, igraph and RCytoscape were used, along with IMGT nomenclature and CDR3 definitions. To avoid skew from clonal expansion, each TCR was counted once, and V gene usage was computed over distinct sequences. Similarity networks connected unique CDR3 amino acid sequences within a donor whenever two sequences differed by a single Levenshtein edit. Published HIV-specific CDR3s (around 83 alpha, 600 to 800 beta) and CMV-specific CDR3s (fewer than 14 alpha, under 300 beta) were assembled and queried against the repertoires. It was shown by random subsampling to size-matched repertoires that the decreased diversity of patients was not caused by their lower sequence numbers. TCRdb redid the processing of the public reads, applying fastp at Q25 and MiXCR, and retained in-frame beta chains. Rows with one shared CDR3 protein collapse into an entry with the most common genes and DNA. What appears here as the V and J calls and clone size reflects TCRdb's work, not the paper's. Counted in this sample were almost 25,000 distinct CDR3 sequences; approximately 9% of them appeared once. The biggest ten clones account for 4% of the sample.

The TCR originated in an adult in good health. In this chain, TRBV6-5 is recombined with TRBJ1-5; the D gene assignment is ambiguous. Sequenced material: blood. The sequenced DNA: TGTGCCAGCAGTCAAGGTGATGGCAATCAGCCCCAGCATTTT. Its product reads: CASSQGDGNQPQHF.